Shown below are 16 T cell receptor beta chains from a single sample sequenced in a study of cytomegalovirus exposure and HLA in healthy donors. TCRdb's table, derived via immunoSEQ multiplex PCR, lists solely in-frame clones and lacks some. The sample yields around 250,000 clones, around 87% seen once. The sequencing sample was made of PBMCs. The receptors stem from a woman younger than 30 in good health and CMV-seronegative.

In DNA form, the CDR3 reads TGTGCCAGCAGTTTATTTGCCGGGAATAGCAATCAGCCCCAGCATTTT. This translates into CASSLFAGNSNQPQHF. The J gene is TRBJ1-5, the V gene TRBV28; unclear D gene. V lost 1 base to trimming and J lost 0 bases, with 10 bases between them. Germline CDR1 and CDR2: MDHEN and SYDVKM. The CDR3 has 16 residues.

The chain links TRBV6-5 to TRBJ2-1, with TRBD1 identical over 7 bases. CDR1 is MNHEY, CDR2 SVGAGI, per germline. Trimming cost V 5 bases and J 7 bases; bases outside gene matches: 2. The length of the CDR3 is 12 residues. The CDR3 protein is CASSEGANEQFF. The DNA of the CDR3 is TGTGCCAGCAGTGAGGGGGCTAATGAGCAGTTCTTC.

This clone was seen once. The chain has TRBV5-1 and TRBJ1-1, with TRBD1 matching 9 bases. The CDR3 has 16 residues. The V gene's germline CDR1 is SGHRS and CDR2 YFSETQ. The V gene end was trimmed by 2 bases and the J gene end by 0 bases; junction bases not matched to a gene: 5. The DNA for the CDR3 is TGCGCCAGCAGCTTACTGGGACAGGGCATGAACACTGAAGCTTTCTTT. Its translation is CASSLLGQGMNTEAFF.

The rearrangement links TRBV2 to TRBJ2-1, with 8 bases that match TRBD2. V shed 8 bases and J 6 bases; nucleotides not matched to a gene: 9. Looked up from germline, CDR1 is SNHLY and CDR2 is FYNNEI. The CDR3 totals 14 residues. In DNA form, the CDR3 reads TGTGCCAGCCTCTCGGGGGGGCCTGGCAATGAGCAGTTCTTC. Encoded protein: CASLSGGPGNEQFF.

The chain has TRBV6-6 and TRBJ1-5, with a possible D match to TRBD1 (6 bases). V was shortened by 5 bases and J by 0 bases, with 14 bases between the two germline ends. This CDR3 has 16 residues. Germline V gives CDR1 MNHNY, CDR2 SVGAGI (reference sequence). The CDR3 DNA is TGTGCCAGCAGTACGCGACAGGCCGATAGCAATCAGCCCCAGCATTTT. This sequence encodes CASSTRQADSNQPQHF.

The chain joins TRBV4-1 to TRBJ1-4; D possibly corresponds to TRBD1 (6 bases). V was pared by 4 bases and J by 7 bases, with 13 bases between. This CDR3 is built from 14 residues. Germline-derived CDR1 and CDR2 are MGHRA and YSYEKL. CDR3 DNA: TGCGCCAGCAGCCTAAAGACAGGCGTTGAAAAACTGTTTTTT. This translates into CASSLKTGVEKLFF.

The chain joins TRBV7-9 to TRBJ2-2; D is possibly TRBD1 (6 bases). CDR1 and CDR2 (germline): SEHNR, FQNEAQ (reference sequence). The CDR3 contains 14 residues. Trimming pared 9 bases from V and 3 bases from J, leaving 14 bases between. The CDR3 DNA sequence: TGTGCCAGGGCAGACAGGCATGACACCGGGGAGCTGTTTTTT. This encodes CARADRHDTGELFF. Drawing the rest from reference TRBV7-9 and TRBJ2-2, the complete variable domain is DTGVSQNPRHKITKRGQNVTFRCDPISEHNRLYWYRQTLGQGPEFLTYFQNEAQLEKSRLLSDRFSAERPKGSFSTLEIQRTEQGDSAMYLCARADRHDTGELFFGEGSRLTVL.

The V call is TRBV11-3, the J call TRBJ2-6, with 7 bases matching TRBD1. Germline trimming cut 4 bases from V and 0 bases from J; bases unmatched to any gene: 12. The CDR3 contains 19 residues. CDR1 is SGHNT and CDR2 is YENEEA in the germline V gene. CDR3 DNA: TGTGCCAGCAGCTCGAGGACAGGTCAAACCCTCTCTGGGGCCAACGTCCTGACTTTC. As protein: CASSSRTGQTLSGANVLTF.

Comment on this clone: A read error may account for a junction end that differs from germline. The chain recombines TRBV7-2 with TRBJ2-1, with D possibly being TRBD2 (7 bases). CDR3 length equals 13 residues. Germline values: CDR1 SGHTA, CDR2 FQGNSA. DNA for the CDR3: TGTGCCAGCAGCTTCTTAGTTAGGGGGGGCATAATCTTC. Translation gives CASSFLVRGGIIF.

The chain carries TRBV6-5 and TRBJ1-2, with TRBD1 as a possible D gene (5 bases). Germline values: CDR1 MNHEY, CDR2 SVGAGI. CDR3 length: 13 amino acids. The ends were cut back, 4 bases at V and 8 bases at J, with 14 bases in the middle. The CDR3 region is CASSSVAGYGYTF. CDR3 sequence (DNA): TGTGCCAGCAGTTCCGTCGCAGGGTACGGCTACACCTTC.

The V call is TRBV4-1, the J call TRBJ2-5, with a possible D match to TRBD1 (5 bases). Germline loops: CDR1 MGHRA, CDR2 YSYEKL. Trimming took off 0 bases at V and 4 bases at J, with 9 bases between the two ends. The CDR3 is made up of 14 amino acids. The chain's CDR3 is CASSQDPGLETQYF. Here the CDR3 DNA reads TGCGCCAGCAGCCAAGATCCAGGGTTAGAGACCCAGTACTTC.

This clone was seen a few times. The V gene is TRBV4-1, the J gene TRBJ1-5; D not resolved. From germline, CDR1 is MGHRA and CDR2 YSYEKL. The germline V and J ends were trimmed by 1 base and 1 base, with 5 bases remaining between them. This CDR3 comprises 14 residues. CDR3 amino acids: CASSQASSNQPQHF. As DNA, the CDR3 is TGCGCCAGCAGCCAAGCGAGCAGCAATCAGCCCCAGCATTTT.

The chain recombines TRBV7-9 with TRBJ2-7; 9 bases map to TRBD1. The CDR3 is 15 amino acids. Trimming removed 5 bases from V and 4 bases from J; junction bases left unmatched: 9. CDR1 and CDR2 (germline): SEHNR, FQNEAQ (reference sequence). CDR3: CASSTGQGFVYEQYV. For the CDR3, the DNA is TGTGCCAGCAGCACCGGACAGGGGTTCGTTTACGAGCAGTACGTC.

The CDR3 here is CASSFGGSGANVLTF. The CDR3 bases are TGTGCCAGCAGTTTCGGGGGGTCTGGGGCCAACGTCCTGACTTTC. V and J are TRBV27 and TRBJ2-6; 7 bases are shared with TRBD2. V was pared by 3 bases and J by 1 base, with 0 bases of the junction left unmatched. The CDR3 length is 15 residues. Germline lookup yields CDR1 MNHEY and CDR2 SMNVEV (reference sequence). Supplemented by reference TRBV27 and TRBJ2-6, the full variable domain reads EAQVTQNPRYLITVTGKKLTVTCSQNMNHEYMSWYRQDPGLGLRQIYYSMNVEVTDKGDVPEGYKVSRKEKRNFPLILESPSPNQTSLYFCASSFGGSGANVLTFGAGSRLTVL.

This clone occurred once. The genes are TRBV15 and TRBJ2-3, with 9 bases fitting TRBD2. CDR1 and CDR2 (germline): LNHNV, YYDKDF (reference sequence). The CDR3 extends over 18 amino acids. The V segment lost 8 bases and the J segment 2 bases; nucleotides outside the gene matches: 17. Written as DNA, the CDR3 is TGTGCCACCGCCCTTCCCAGACTAGCGGACCTGACCACAGATACGCAGTATTTT. It encodes CATALPRLADLTTDTQYF.

J is TRBJ1-4 and V is TRBV7-8, with a tentative D call TRBD1 (5 bases). This CDR3 contains 13 residues. CDR1 SGHVS and CDR2 FQNEAQ come from the germline V gene. Trimming pared 6 bases from V and 5 bases from J, leaving 10 bases between. CDR3 loop: CASRDSRNEKLFF. In DNA form, the CDR3 reads TGTGCCAGCAGAGACAGTCGAAATGAAAAACTGTTTTTT. Variable domain in full (rest from reference TRBV7-8 and TRBJ1-4): GAGVSQSPRYKVAKRGQDVALRCDPISGHVSLFWYQQALGQGPEFLTYFQNEAQLDKSGLPSDRFFAERPEGSVSTLKIQRTQQEDSAVYLCASRDSRNEKLFFGSGTQLSVL.